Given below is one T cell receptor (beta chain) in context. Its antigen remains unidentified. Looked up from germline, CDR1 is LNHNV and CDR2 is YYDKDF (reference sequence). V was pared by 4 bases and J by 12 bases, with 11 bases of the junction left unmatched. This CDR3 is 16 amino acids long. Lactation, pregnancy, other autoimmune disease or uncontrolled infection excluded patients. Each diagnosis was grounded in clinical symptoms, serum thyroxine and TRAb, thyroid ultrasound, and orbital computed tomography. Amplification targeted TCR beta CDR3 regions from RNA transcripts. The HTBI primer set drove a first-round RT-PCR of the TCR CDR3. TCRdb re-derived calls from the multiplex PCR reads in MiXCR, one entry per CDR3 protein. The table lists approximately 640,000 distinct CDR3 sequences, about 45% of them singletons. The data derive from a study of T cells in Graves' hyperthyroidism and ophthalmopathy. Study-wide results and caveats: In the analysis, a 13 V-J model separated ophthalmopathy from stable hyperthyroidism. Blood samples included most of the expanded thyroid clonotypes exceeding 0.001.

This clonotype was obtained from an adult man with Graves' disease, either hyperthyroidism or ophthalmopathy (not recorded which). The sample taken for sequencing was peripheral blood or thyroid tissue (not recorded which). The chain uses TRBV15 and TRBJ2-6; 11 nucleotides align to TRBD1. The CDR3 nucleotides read TGTGCCACCAGCACTAGTTTCGGACAGGGGGCAAGCGTCCTGACTTTC. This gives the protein CATSTSFGQGASVLTF. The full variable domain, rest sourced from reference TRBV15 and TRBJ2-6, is DAMVIQNPRYQVTQFGKPVTLSCSQTLNHNVMYWYQQKSSQAPKLLFHYYDKDFNNEADTPDNFQSRRPNTSFCFLDIRSPGLGDTAMYLCATSTSFGQGASVLTFGAGSRLTVL.